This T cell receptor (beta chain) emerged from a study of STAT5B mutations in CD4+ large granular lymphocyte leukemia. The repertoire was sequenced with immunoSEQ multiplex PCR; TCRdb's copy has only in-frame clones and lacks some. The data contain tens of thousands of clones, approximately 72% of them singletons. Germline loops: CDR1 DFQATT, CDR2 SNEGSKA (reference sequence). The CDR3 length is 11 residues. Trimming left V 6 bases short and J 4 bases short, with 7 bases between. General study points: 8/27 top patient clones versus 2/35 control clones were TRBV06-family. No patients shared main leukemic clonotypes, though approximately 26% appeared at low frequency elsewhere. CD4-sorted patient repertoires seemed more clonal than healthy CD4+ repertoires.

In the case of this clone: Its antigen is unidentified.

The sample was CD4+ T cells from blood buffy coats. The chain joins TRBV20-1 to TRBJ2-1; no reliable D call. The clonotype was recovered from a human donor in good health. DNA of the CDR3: TGCAGTGCCCCGACTTACAATGAGCAGTTCTTC. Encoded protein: CSAPTYNEQFF.